This T cell receptor (beta chain) was observed in a study of blood T cell repertoires in COVID-19. The protocol was immunoSEQ multiplex PCR, while the TCRdb copy is restricted to in-frame clones and leaves out a portion. This sample has 260,000 or so clones; about nine tenths occur once, and the top ten carry 15% to 19%. Details on this clone: At one end, the junction sequence differs from germline, possibly due to a read error.

Across 20 to 25 US areas, participants ranged in age from 18 to 89 years. Looked up from germline, CDR1 is SQVTM and CDR2 is ANQGSEA. The CDR3 extends over 14 amino acids. The rearrangement joins TRBV29-1 to TRBJ2-5; 14 bases agree with TRBD2. The clonotype originates from a man between 18 and 35 years old who had recovered from COVID-19. The material sequenced was PBMCs or T cells enriched from blood (not recorded which). The CDR3 region is CSVEAQAGLAGENF. In DNA, the CDR3 is TGCAGCGTTGAGGCCCAGGCGGGACTAGCGGGGGAGAACTTC.